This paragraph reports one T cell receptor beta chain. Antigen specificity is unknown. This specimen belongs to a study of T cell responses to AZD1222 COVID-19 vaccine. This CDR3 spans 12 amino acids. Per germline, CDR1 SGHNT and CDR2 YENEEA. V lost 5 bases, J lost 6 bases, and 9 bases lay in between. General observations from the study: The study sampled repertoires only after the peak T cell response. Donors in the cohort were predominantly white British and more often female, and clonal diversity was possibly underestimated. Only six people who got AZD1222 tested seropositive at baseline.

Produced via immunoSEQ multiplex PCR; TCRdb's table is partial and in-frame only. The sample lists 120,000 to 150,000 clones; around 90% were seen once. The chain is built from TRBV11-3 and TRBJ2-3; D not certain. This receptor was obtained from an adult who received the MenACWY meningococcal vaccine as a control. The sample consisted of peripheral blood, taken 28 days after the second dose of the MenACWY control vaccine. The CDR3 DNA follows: TGTGCCAGCAGCCGAACCTACGATACGCAGTATTTT. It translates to CASSRTYDTQYF.